The 31 T cell receptor beta chains below come from one sample, sequenced in a study of persistence of HIV-infected CD4 T cells. Cells were stimulated nonspecifically with anti-CD3/anti-CD28 magnetic beads. Sorting of responding CD4+ T cells relied on upregulated CD40 ligand together with CD69. This was the immunoSEQ version 4 assay in survey mode. Profiling relied on immunoSEQ multiplex PCR, and the TCRdb table lists in-frame clones only, not all of them. The sample includes roughly 35,000 clones, roughly 87% of them seen just once. Their cognate antigens are unknown. This specimen was CD4+ T cells sorted from PBMCs after approximately 19-hour stimulation, taken from a patient who received antiretroviral therapy. The source is an adult man with HIV who was CMV-seropositive.

The rearrangement joins TRBV6-4 to TRBJ1-1; 8 positions agree with TRBD1. The J segment lost 1 base and the V segment lost 0 bases, leaving 1 base of the junction unmatched. Germline assignment: CDR1 MRHNA and CDR2 SNTAGT. This CDR3 has 15 residues. Written as DNA, the CDR3 is TGTGCCAGCAGTGACTCCGGGACAGGGAACACTGAAGCTTTCTTT. Protein: CASSDSGTGNTEAFF.

The rearrangement joins TRBV27 to TRBJ1-2; 8 bases map to TRBD1. In germline, CDR1 is MNHEY, CDR2 SMNVEV (reference sequence). Trimming removed 6 bases from V and 2 bases from J; junction bases left unmatched: 5. The CDR3 consists of 14 residues. In DNA, the CDR3 is TGTGCCAGCAGACCACGGACAGGGAACTATGGCTACACCTTC. Residues: CASRPRTGNYGYTF.

This clone was detected only once. One end of the junction fails to match germline, which may point to a read error. The chain employs TRBV19 and TRBJ2-6, with D possibly being TRBD2 (6 bases). Germline V gene sequence: CDR1 LNHDA, CDR2 SQIVND (reference sequence). The CDR3 sequence is 17 residues long. Here the CDR3 reads CASSSEGGGTGTNVLTF. The CDR3 nucleotides read TGTGCCAGTAGTAGTGAAGGAGGAGGGACTGGGACCAACGTCCTGACTTTC.

In DNA, the CDR3 is TGCGCCAGCAGCCAGAGGCAGGGCGGACCCTACGAGCAGTACTTC. Amino acids: CASSQRQGGPYEQYF. J is TRBJ2-7 and V is TRBV4-3; tentatively, D is TRBD1 (5 bases). V was pared by 3 bases and J by 2 bases, with 14 bases between. The germline CDR1 and CDR2 sequences are LGHNA and YSLEER. This CDR3 has 15 amino acids.

This clone was seen more than once but under ten times. This sequence joins TRBV19 and TRBJ2-2; D possibly corresponds to TRBD2 (5 bases). CDR1 is LNHDA, CDR2 SQIVND, per germline (reference sequence). V dropped 3 bases and J dropped 5 bases, with 10 bases sitting between them. This CDR3 has 14 residues. The CDR3 loop reads CASSISRGTGELFF. The CDR3 nucleotides are TGTGCCAGTAGTATCTCCCGGGGAACCGGGGAGCTGTTTTTT.

This sequence joins TRBV7-3 and TRBJ2-4, with 8 bases identical to TRBD1. The CDR3 loop spans 14 amino acids. The J segment lost 5 bases and the V segment lost 6 bases, leaving 6 bases of the junction unmatched. CDR1 SGHTA and CDR2 FQGTGA come from the germline V gene. The CDR3 here is CASSSGTGQNIQYF. CDR3 nucleotides: TGTGCCAGCAGTTCGGGGACAGGACAAAACATTCAGTACTTC.

The chain employs TRBV19 and TRBJ1-1, with 7 bases fitting TRBD1. This CDR3 has 14 residues. Germline V gene lookup returns CDR1 LNHDA and CDR2 SQIVND (reference sequence). V shed 7 bases and J 1 base; nucleotides not matched to a gene: 6. The CDR3 region is CASTADRWNTEAFF. The CDR3 region has the DNA TGTGCCAGTACCGCGGACAGGTGGAACACTGAAGCTTTCTTT.

This chain uses TRBV20-1 with TRBJ1-6; 11 bases fit TRBD1. CDR1 DFQATT and CDR2 SNEGSKA come from the germline V gene (reference sequence). The V and J ends lost 3 bases and 5 bases, in that order; junction bases with no gene match: 6. This CDR3 has 16 amino acids. CDR3 protein: CSASLRDRGNNSPLHF. CDR3 nucleotides: TGCAGTGCTAGTCTCCGGGACAGGGGGAATAATTCACCCCTCCACTTT.

This rearrangement joins TRBV15 to TRBJ2-1; 10 bases map to TRBD1. Germline V CDR1 and CDR2: LNHNV, YYDKDF (reference sequence). The ends lost 3 bases at V and 7 bases at J; junction bases unmatched: 9. The CDR3 is 16 amino acids. CDR3 coding DNA: TGTGCCACCAGCAGCCAAGGACAGGGGGTCGGGAATGAGCAGTTCTTC. Its protein product is CATSSQGQGVGNEQFF.

V gene TRBV6-5 combines with J gene TRBJ1-5, with D perhaps matching TRBD1 (6 bases). The CDR3 length is 15 residues. V gave up 5 bases and J gave up 4 bases, with 15 bases separating them. Germline values: CDR1 MNHEY, CDR2 SVGAGI. CDR3 DNA sequence: TGTGCCAGCAGTAACACCGGACAGCCTAATCAGCCCCAGCATTTT. This sequence encodes CASSNTGQPNQPQHF.

The genes are TRBV14 and TRBJ2-2, with D possibly being TRBD1 (7 bases). Between the trimmed V and J ends, which lost 4 bases and 0 bases, there was a span of 12 bases. This CDR3 contains 16 residues. CDR1 and CDR2 from the germline V gene are SGHDN and FVKESK. The CDR3 loop is CASSRRGAANTGELFF. The CDR3 DNA sequence: TGTGCCAGCAGCCGCAGGGGGGCGGCGAACACCGGGGAGCTGTTTTTT. The full variable domain, its missing parts supplied by reference TRBV14 and TRBJ2-2, is EAGVTQFPSHSVIEKGQTVTLRCDPISGHDNLYWYRRVMGKEIKFLLHFVKESKQDESGMPNNRFLAERTGGTYSTLKVQPAELEDSGVYFCASSRRGAANTGELFFGEGSRLTVL.

The V and J genes are TRBV9 and TRBJ1-2, with D unclear. Deletions cut 3 bases from V and 7 bases from J, with 22 bases between. The CDR3 loop spans 16 amino acids. CDR1 SGDLS and CDR2 YYNGEE come from the germline V gene. This chain's CDR3 is CASSAITARSLRGYTF. The CDR3 bases are TGTGCCAGCAGCGCGATCACAGCTCGTAGCCTACGTGGCTACACCTTC.

The CDR3 loop reads CASSQRTSLGEQFF. The DNA of the CDR3 is TGCGCCAGCAGCCAAAGGACTAGCCTCGGTGAGCAGTTCTTC. The gene calls are TRBV4-1 and TRBJ2-1; TRBD2 aligns across 8 bases. The CDR3 runs to 14 residues. From germline, CDR1 is MGHRA and CDR2 YSYEKL. Trimming cost V 2 bases and J 9 bases; bases outside gene matches: 6.

V is TRBV27 and J is TRBJ2-1, with D possibly matching TRBD1 (6 bases). Germline V gives CDR1 MNHEY, CDR2 SMNVEV (reference sequence). The CDR3 is 18 amino acids. Trimming took off 3 bases at V and 0 bases at J, with 18 bases between the two ends. CDR3 amino acids: CASSFSGTLFNSYNEQFF. The CDR3 DNA reads TGTGCCAGCAGTTTCTCCGGGACACTATTCAACTCCTACAATGAGCAGTTCTTC.

This clone appeared a single time. The chain couples TRBV2 to TRBJ1-6; a weak D match, TRBD1 (5 bases). This CDR3 has 13 amino acids. The germline CDR1 and CDR2 sequences are SNHLY and FYNNEI. Between the trimmed V and J ends, which lost 6 bases and 10 bases, there was a span of 13 bases. CDR3 sequence (DNA): TGTGCCAGCAGCCGAGGGGCCAAATCACCCCTCCACTTT. It is translated as CASSRGAKSPLHF.

The chain recombines TRBV6-5 with TRBJ2-7, with 10 nucleotides matching TRBD2. The CDR3 extends over 15 amino acids. Germline CDR1 reads MNHEY; CDR2 reads SVGAGI. V shed 6 bases and J 7 bases; nucleotides not matched to a gene: 12. CDR3 region: CASSFRTSGRWEQYF. The CDR3 bases are TGTGCCAGCAGCTTCAGGACTAGCGGCCGTTGGGAGCAGTACTTC.

The chain recombines TRBV18 with TRBJ1-1; D is undetermined. The CDR3 loop spans 12 amino acids. Trimming cost V 2 bases and J 7 bases, with 8 bases left between them. From germline, CDR1 is KGHSH and CDR2 LQKENI. CDR3 in DNA: TGTGCCAGCTCACCATCGGTCGGTGAAGCTTTCTTT. Its protein product is CASSPSVGEAFF.

V is TRBV6-1 and J is TRBJ2-7; TRBD1 agrees at 8 bases. CDR1 MNHNS and CDR2 SASEGT come from the germline V gene. This CDR3 spans 17 amino acids. With V trimmed by 4 bases and J by 0 bases, 11 bases remained unmatched. DNA of the CDR3: TGTGCCAGCAGTGGGGGGACAGGCGGATACCTCTCCTACGAGCAGTACTTC. Its translation: CASSGGTGGYLSYEQYF.

In this sample, this clone turned up once. V is TRBV6-8 and J is TRBJ2-5; TRBD1 might be the D (5 bases). The CDR3 consists of 16 residues. CDR1 MNHGY and CDR2 SAAAGT come from the germline V gene. The V end lost 6 bases, the J end lost 5 bases, and 22 bases lay between the germline ends. The chain's CDR3 is CASRPLSGRKGETQYF. The CDR3 nucleotides read TGTGCCAGCAGACCCTTGTCCGGCAGAAAGGGGGAGACCCAGTACTTC.

V is TRBV3-1 (or the pseudogene TRBV3-2) and J is TRBJ1-1; weak D call: TRBD1 (5 bases). Trimming left V 3 bases short and J 5 bases short, with 19 bases between. There are 16 residues in the CDR3. CDR1 and CDR2 from the germline V gene are LGHDT and YNNKEL (reference sequence). The CDR3 DNA reads TGTGCCAGCAGCCAGCGGGGCCAAGGAACGAGGACTGAAGCTTTCTTT. Translated, it gives CASSQRGQGTRTEAFF.

A single count supports this clone. The rearrangement uses TRBV5-1 and TRBJ2-7; tentatively, D is TRBD1 or TRBD2 (5 bases each). The V and J ends lost 4 bases and 7 bases respectively, with 24 bases between them. Germline CDR1 and CDR2: SGHRS and YFSETQ. CDR3 size: 16 residues. The CDR3 here is CASSTIRDGTSSEQYF. CDR3 DNA sequence: TGCGCCAGCAGCACCATCCGGGACGGCACGTCGTCTGAGCAGTACTTC.

The chain couples TRBV30 to TRBJ1-5; 7 bases are a match to TRBD1. CDR1 is GTSNPN, CDR2 SVGIG, per germline (reference sequence). With 1 base clipped from V and 4 bases from J, the junction kept 4 bases outside the gene matches. The CDR3 sequence is 14 residues long. CDR3 in DNA: TGTGCCTGGAGTGCCGGGACAGAGAATCAGCCCCAGCATTTT. It specifies CAWSAGTENQPQHF. Using reference TRBV30 and TRBJ1-5 for the parts outside the CDR3, the full variable domain is SQTIHQWPATLVQPVGSPLSLECTVEGTSNPNLYWYRQAAGRGLQLLFYSVGIGQISSEVPQNLSASRPQDRQFILSSKKLLLSDSGFYLCAWSAGTENQPQHFGDGTRLSIL.

The V call is TRBV6-6, the J call TRBJ2-7; D call uncertain. Germline CDR1 and CDR2: MNHNY and SVGAGI (reference sequence). The CDR3 is 13 amino acids. Trimming pared 7 bases from V and 0 bases from J, leaving 10 bases between. The DNA of the CDR3 is TGTGCCAGCATCCGACCGGGCTCCTACGAGCAGTACTTC. This codes for CASIRPGSYEQYF.

The gene calls are TRBV12-3 or TRBV12-4 and TRBJ2-5; D tentatively fits TRBD1 or TRBD2 (6 bases each). Trimming removed 1 base from V and 4 bases from J, with 7 bases in between. The CDR3 loop spans 13 amino acids. The CDR3 reads CASSLEGGETQYF. The CDR3 DNA reads as TGTGCCAGCAGTTTAGAGGGGGGAGAGACCCAGTACTTC.

The rearrangement links TRBV20-1 to TRBJ2-7; no clear D gene. The CDR3 is 15 residues long. Trimming cost V 3 bases and J 0 bases, with 15 bases left between them. Germline assignment: CDR1 DFQATT and CDR2 SNEGSKA (reference sequence). CDR3 sequence: CSASLGGVRSYEQYF. In DNA, the CDR3 is TGCAGTGCTAGTTTGGGCGGCGTACGCTCCTACGAGCAGTACTTC.

The V call is TRBV6-4, the J call TRBJ1-2; perhaps TRBD1 as D (5 bases). V lost 2 bases to trimming and J lost 7 bases, with 11 bases between them. The length of the CDR3 is 13 residues. Per the germline V gene, CDR1 is MRHNA and CDR2 is SNTAGT. The CDR3 DNA is TGTGCCAGCAGTGACGGGGCAGGTCCTGGCTACACCTTC. This codes for CASSDGAGPGYTF.

The rearrangement uses TRBV19 and TRBJ2-2; D assignment may be TRBD1 or TRBD2 (5 bases each). CDR1 and CDR2 from the germline V gene are LNHDA and SQIVND (reference sequence). The ends were cut back, 5 bases at V and 4 bases at J, with 20 bases in the middle. The CDR3 has 17 residues. The CDR3 spells CASSASGTLRGTGELFF. The CDR3 nucleotides read TGTGCCAGTAGTGCCTCCGGGACCCTTAGGGGCACCGGGGAGCTGTTTTTT. The entire variable domain, with the rest obtained from reference TRBV19 and TRBJ2-2, is as follows: DGGITQSPKYLFRKEGQNVTLSCEQNLNHDAMYWYRQDPGQGLRLIYYSQIVNDFQKGDIAEGYSVSREKKESFPLTVTSAQKNPTAFYLCASSASGTLRGTGELFFGEGSRLTVL.

The V and J genes are TRBV30 and TRBJ2-7; perhaps TRBD1 as D (6 bases). Trimming removed 8 bases at V and 3 bases at J, with 8 bases between. The CDR3 spans 10 residues. Per the germline V gene, CDR1 is GTSNPN and CDR2 is SVGIG (reference sequence). CDR3 loop: CAGGLYEQYF. The CDR3 nucleotides are TGTGCCGGGGGCCTCTACGAGCAGTACTTC.

The genes are TRBV7-2 and TRBJ2-1, with 11 bases identical to TRBD1. V lost 3 bases to trimming and J lost 8 bases; unmatched junction nucleotides: 6. CDR3 length equals 15 residues. Germline values: CDR1 SGHTA, CDR2 FQGNSA. This chain's CDR3 is CASSFSGTGGYEQFF. In DNA form, the CDR3 reads TGTGCCAGCAGCTTTTCCGGGACAGGGGGTTATGAGCAGTTCTTC.

The chain joins TRBV5-1 to TRBJ1-1; no clear D. This CDR3 comprises 15 residues. Germline assignment: CDR1 SGHRS and CDR2 YFSETQ. Trimming cost V 1 base and J 1 base, with 11 bases left between them. This chain's CDR3 is CASSLRAWGNTEAFF. In nucleotides, the CDR3 is TGCGCCAGCAGCTTGAGAGCGTGGGGGAACACTGAAGCTTTCTTT.

The chain has TRBV20-1 and TRBJ2-1; D is uncertain. The CDR3 runs 12 residues. Germline CDR1 DFQATT, CDR2 SNEGSKA (reference sequence). V was cut by 3 bases and J by 5 bases, with 8 bases left in between. The DNA for the CDR3 is TGCAGTGCTAGTAGGGCGAACAATGAGCAGTTCTTC. Translated, it gives CSASRANNEQFF.